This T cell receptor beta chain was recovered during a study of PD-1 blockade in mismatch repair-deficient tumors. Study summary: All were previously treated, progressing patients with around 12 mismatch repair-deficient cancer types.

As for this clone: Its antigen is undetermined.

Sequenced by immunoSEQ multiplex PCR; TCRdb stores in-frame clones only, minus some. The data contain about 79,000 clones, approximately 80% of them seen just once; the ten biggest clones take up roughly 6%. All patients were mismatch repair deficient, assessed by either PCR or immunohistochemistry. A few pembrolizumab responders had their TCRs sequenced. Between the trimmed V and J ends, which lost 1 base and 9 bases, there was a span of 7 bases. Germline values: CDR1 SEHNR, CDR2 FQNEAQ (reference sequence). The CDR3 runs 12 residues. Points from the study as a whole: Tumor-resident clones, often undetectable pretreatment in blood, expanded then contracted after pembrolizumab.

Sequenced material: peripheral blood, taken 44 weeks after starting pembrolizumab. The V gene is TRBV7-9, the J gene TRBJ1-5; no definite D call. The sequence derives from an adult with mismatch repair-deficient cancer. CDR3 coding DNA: TGTGCCAGCAGCTTAGGGTCCGGGCCCCAGCATTTT. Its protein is CASSLGSGPQHF.